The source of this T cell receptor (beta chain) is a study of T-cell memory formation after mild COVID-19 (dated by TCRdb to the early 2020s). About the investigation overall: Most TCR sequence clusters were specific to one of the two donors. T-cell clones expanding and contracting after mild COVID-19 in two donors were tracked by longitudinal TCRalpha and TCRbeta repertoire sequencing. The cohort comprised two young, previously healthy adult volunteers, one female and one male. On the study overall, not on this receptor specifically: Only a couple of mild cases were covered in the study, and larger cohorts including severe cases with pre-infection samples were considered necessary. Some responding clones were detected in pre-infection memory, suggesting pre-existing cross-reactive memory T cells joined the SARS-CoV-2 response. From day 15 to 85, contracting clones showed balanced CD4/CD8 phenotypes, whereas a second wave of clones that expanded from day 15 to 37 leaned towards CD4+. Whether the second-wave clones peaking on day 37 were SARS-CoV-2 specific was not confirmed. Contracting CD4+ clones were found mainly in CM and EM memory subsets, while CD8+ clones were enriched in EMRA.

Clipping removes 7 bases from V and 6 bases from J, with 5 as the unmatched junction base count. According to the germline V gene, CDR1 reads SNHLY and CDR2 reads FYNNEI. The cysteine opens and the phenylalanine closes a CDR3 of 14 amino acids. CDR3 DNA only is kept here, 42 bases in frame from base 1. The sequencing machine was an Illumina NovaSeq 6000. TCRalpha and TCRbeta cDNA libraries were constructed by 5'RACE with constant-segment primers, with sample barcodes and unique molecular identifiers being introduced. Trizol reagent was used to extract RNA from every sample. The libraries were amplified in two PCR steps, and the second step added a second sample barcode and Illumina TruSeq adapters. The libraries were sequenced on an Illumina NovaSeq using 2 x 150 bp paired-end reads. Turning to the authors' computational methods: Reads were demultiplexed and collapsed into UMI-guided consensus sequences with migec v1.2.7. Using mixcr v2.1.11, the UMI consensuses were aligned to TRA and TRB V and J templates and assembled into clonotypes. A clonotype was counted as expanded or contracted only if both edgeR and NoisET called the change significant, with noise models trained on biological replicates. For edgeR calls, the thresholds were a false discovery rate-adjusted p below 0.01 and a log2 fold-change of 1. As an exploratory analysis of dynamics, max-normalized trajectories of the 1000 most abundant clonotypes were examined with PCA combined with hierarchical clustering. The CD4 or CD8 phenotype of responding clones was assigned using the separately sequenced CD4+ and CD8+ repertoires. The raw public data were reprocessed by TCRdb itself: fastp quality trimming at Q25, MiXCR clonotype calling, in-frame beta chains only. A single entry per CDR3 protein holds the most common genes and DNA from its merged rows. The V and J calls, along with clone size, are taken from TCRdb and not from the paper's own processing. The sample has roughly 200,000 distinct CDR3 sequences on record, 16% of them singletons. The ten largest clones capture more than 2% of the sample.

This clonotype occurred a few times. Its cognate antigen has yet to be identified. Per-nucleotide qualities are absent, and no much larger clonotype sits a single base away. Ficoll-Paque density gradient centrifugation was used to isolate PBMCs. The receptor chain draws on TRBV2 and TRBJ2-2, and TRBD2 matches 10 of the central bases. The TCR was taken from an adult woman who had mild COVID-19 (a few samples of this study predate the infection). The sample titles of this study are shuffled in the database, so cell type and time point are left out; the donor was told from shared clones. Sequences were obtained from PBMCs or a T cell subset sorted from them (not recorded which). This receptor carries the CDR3 CASTGSGGAGELFF. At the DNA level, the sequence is TGTGCCAGCACCGGCAGCGGGGGGGCCGGGGAGCTGTTTTTT.